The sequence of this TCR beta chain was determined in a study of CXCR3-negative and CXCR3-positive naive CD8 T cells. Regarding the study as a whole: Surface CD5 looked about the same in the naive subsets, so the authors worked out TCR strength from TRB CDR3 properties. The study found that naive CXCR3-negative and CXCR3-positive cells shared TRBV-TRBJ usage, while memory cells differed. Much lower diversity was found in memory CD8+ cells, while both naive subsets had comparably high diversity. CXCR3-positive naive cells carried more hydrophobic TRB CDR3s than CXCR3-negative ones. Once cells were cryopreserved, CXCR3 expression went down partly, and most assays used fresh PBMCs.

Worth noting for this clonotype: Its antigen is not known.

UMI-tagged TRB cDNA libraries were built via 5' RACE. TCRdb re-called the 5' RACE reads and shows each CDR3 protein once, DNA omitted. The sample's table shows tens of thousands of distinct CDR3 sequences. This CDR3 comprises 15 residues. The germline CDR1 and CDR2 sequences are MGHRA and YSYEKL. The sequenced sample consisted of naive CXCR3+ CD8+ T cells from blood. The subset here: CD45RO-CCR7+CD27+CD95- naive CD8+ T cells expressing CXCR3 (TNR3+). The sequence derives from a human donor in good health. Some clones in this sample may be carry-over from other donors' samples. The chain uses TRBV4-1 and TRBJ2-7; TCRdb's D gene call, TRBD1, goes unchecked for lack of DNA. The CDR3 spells CASSQEGRGTYEQYF.